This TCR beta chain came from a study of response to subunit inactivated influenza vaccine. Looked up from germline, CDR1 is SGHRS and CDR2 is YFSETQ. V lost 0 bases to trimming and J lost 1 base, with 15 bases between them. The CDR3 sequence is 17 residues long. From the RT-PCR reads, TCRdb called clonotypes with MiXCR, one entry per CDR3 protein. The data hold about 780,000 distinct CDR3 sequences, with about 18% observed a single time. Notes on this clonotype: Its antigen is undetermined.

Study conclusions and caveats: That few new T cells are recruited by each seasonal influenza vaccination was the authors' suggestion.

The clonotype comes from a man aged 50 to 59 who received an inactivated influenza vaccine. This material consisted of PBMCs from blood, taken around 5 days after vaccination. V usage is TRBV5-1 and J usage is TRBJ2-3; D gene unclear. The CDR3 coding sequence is TGCGCCAGCAGCTTGGTTTTAGGGCGGTCCGGCACAGATACGCAGTATTTT. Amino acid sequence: CASSLVLGRSGTDTQYF.